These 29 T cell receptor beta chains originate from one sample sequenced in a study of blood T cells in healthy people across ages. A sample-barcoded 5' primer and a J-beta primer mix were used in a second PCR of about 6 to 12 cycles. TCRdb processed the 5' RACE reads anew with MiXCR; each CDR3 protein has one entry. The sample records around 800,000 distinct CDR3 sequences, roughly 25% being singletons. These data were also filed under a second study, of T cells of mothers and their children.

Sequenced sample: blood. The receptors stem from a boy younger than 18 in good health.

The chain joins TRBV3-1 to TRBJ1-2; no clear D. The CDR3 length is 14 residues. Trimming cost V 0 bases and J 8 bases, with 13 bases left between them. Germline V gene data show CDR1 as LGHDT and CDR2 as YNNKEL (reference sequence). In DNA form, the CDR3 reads TGTGCCAGCAGCCAAGATCAATCAGGCCGCGGCTACACCTTC. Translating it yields CASSQDQSGRGYTF.

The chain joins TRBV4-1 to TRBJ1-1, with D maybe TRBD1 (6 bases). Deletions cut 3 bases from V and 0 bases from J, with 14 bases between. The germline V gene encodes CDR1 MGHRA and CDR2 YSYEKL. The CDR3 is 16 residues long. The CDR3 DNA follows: TGCGCCAGCAGCCAGTACCTTGGACAGATGAACACTGAAGCTTTCTTT. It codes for CASSQYLGQMNTEAFF.

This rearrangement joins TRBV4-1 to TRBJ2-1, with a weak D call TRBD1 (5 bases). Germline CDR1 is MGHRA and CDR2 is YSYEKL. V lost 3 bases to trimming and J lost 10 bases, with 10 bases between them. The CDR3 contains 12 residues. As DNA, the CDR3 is TGCGCCAGCAGCCAGGTATCAGGGGAGCAGTTCTTC. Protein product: CASSQVSGEQFF.

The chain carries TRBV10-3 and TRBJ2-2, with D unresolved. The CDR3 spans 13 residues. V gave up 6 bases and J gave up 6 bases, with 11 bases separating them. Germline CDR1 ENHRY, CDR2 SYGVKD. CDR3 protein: CAISRTVPGELFF. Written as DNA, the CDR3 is TGTGCCATCAGCCGGACCGTGCCCGGGGAGCTGTTTTTT.

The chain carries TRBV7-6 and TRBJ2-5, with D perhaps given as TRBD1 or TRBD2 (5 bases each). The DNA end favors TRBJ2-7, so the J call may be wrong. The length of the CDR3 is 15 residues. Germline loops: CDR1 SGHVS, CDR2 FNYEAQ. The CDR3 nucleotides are TGTGCCAGCAGCTCCCCCCTCGAGGGGCGGTACGAGCAGTACTTC. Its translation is CASSSPLEGRYEQYF.

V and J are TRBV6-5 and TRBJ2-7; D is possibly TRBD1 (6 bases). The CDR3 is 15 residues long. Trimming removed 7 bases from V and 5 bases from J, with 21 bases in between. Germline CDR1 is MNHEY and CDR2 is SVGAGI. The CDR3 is CASNHPEKGVHEQYF. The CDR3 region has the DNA TGTGCCAGCAATCATCCCGAAAAGGGGGTGCACGAGCAGTACTTC.

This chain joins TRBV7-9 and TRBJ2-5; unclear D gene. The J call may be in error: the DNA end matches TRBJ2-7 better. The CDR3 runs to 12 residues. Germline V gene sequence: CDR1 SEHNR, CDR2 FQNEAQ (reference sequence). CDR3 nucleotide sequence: TGTGCCAGCAGCTTTAGGCCCAGCGAGCAGTACTTC. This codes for CASSFRPSEQYF.

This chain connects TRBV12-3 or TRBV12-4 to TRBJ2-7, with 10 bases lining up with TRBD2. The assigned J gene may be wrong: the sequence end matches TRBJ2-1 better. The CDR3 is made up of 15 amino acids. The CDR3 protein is CASSLRGTSVNEQFF. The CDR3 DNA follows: TGTGCCAGCAGCCTCCGAGGGACTAGCGTAAATGAGCAGTTCTTC.

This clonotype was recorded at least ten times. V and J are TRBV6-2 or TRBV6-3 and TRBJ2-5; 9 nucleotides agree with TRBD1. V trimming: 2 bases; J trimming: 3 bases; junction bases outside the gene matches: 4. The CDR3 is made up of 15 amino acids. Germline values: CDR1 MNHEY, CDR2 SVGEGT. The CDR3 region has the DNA TGTGCCAGCAGTTACCCATGGACAGGGGAAGAGACCCAGTACTTC. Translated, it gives CASSYPWTGEETQYF.

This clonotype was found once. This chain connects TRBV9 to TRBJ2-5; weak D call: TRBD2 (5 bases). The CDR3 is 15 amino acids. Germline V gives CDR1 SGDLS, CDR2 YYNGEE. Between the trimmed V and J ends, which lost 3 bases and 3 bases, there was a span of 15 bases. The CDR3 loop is CASSADPGYEETQYF. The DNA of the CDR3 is TGTGCCAGCAGCGCCGATCCGGGGTACGAAGAGACCCAGTACTTC. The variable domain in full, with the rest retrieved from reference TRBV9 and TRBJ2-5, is DSGVTQTPKHLITATGQRVTLRCSPRSGDLSVYWYQQSLDQGLQFLIQYYNGEERAKGNILERFSAQQFPDLHSELNLSSLELGDSALYFCASSADPGYEETQYFGPGTRLLVL.

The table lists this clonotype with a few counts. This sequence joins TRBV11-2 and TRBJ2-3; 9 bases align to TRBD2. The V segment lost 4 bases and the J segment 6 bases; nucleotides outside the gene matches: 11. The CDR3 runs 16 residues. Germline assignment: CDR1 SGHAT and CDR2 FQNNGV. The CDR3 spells CASSSGAAGGQDTQYF. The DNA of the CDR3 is TGTGCCAGCAGCTCCGGGGCGGCGGGGGGGCAGGATACGCAGTATTTT.

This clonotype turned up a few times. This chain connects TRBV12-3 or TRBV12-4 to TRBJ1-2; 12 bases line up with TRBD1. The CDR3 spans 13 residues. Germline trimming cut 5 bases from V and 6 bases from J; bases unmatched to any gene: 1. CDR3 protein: CASSGTGGDGYTF. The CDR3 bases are TGTGCCAGCAGTGGGACAGGGGGCGATGGCTACACCTTC.

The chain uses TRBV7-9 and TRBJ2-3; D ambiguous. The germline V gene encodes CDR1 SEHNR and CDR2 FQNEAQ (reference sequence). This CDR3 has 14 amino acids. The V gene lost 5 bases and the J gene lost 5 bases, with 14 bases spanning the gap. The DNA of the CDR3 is TGTGCCAGCAGCCTAGGGTATGATGGAGATACGCAGTATTTT. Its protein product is CASSLGYDGDTQYF.

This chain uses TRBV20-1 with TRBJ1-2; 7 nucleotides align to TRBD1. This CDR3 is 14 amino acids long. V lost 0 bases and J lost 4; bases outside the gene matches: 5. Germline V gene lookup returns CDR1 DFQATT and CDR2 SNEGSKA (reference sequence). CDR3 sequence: CSARDQTGSYGYTF. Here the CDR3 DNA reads TGCAGTGCTAGAGATCAGACAGGGAGCTATGGCTACACCTTC.

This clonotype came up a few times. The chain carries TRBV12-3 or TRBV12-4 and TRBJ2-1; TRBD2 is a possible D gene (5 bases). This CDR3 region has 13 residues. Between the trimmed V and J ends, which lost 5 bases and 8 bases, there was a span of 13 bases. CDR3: CASSDTSIYEQFF. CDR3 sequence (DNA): TGTGCCAGCAGTGATACTAGTATCTATGAGCAGTTCTTC.

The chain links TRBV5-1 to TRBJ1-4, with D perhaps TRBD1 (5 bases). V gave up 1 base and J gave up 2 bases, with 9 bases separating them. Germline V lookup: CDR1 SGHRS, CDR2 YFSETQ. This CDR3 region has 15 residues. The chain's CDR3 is CASSLPQGTNEKLFF. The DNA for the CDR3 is TGCGCCAGCAGCTTGCCCCAGGGTACTAATGAAAAACTGTTTTTT.

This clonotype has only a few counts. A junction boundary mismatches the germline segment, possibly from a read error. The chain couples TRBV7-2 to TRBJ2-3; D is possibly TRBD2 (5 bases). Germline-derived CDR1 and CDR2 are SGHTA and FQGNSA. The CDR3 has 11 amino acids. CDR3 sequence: CASSPTFLAKF. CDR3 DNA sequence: TGTGCCAGCAGCCCGACCTTTCTAGCTAAATTT.

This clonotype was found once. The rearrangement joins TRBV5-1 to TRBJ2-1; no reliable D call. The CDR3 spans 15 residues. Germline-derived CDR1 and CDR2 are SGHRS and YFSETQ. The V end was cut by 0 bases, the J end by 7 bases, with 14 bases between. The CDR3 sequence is CASSLGQTWGNEQFF. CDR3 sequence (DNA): TGCGCCAGCAGCTTGGGGCAGACCTGGGGTAATGAGCAGTTCTTC.

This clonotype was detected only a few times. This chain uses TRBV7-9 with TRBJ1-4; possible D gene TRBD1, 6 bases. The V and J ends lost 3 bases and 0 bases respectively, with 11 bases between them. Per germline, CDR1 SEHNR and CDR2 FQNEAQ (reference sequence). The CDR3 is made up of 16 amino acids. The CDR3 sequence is CASSLGTHSTNEKLFF. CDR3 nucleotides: TGTGCCAGCAGCTTGGGGACACATTCAACTAATGAAAAACTGTTTTTT.

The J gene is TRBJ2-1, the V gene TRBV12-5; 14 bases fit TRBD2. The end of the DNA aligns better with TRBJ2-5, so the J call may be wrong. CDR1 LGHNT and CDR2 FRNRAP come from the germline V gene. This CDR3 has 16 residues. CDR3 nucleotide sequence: TGTGCTAGTGGTTTCCGACTAGCGGGGGGGCTAGAGACCCAGTACTTC. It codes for CASGFRLAGGLETQYF.

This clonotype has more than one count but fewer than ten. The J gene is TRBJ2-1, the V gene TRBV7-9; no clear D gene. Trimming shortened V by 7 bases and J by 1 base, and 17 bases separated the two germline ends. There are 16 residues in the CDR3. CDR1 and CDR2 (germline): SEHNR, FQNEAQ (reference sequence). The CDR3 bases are TGTGCCAGCAATCACACCAGTAACCCATCCTACAATGAGCAGTTCTTC. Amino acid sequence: CASNHTSNPSYNEQFF.

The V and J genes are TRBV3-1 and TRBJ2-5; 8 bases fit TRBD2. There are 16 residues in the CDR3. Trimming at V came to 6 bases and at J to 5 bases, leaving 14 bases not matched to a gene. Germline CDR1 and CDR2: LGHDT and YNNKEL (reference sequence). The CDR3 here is CASRLFLAGPGETQYF. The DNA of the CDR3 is TGTGCCAGCAGACTATTTTTAGCGGGGCCGGGGGAGACCCAGTACTTC.

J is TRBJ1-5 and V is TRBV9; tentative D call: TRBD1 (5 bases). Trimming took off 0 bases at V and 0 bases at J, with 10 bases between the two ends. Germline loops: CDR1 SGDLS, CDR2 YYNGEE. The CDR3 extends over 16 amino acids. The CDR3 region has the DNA TGTGCCAGCAGCGTAGGGCCAGGGATTAGCAATCAGCCCCAGCATTTT. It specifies CASSVGPGISNQPQHF. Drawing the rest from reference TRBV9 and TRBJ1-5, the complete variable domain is DSGVTQTPKHLITATGQRVTLRCSPRSGDLSVYWYQQSLDQGLQFLIQYYNGEERAKGNILERFSAQQFPDLHSELNLSSLELGDSALYFCASSVGPGISNQPQHFGDGTRLSIL.

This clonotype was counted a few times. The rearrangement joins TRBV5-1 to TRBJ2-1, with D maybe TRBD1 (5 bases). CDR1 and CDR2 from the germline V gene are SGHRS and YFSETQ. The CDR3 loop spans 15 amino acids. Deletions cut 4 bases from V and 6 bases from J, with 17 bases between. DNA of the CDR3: TGCGCCAGCAGCCCGTATCTGGGGCTGGGCAATGAGCAGTTCTTC. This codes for CASSPYLGLGNEQFF.

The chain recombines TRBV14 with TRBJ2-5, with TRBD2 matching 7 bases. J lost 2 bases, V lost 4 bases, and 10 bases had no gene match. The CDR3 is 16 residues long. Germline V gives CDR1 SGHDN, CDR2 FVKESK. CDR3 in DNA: TGTGCCAGCAGCCCCCTGTTGGGGGGGTGGCAAGAGACCCAGTACTTC. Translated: CASSPLLGGWQETQYF.

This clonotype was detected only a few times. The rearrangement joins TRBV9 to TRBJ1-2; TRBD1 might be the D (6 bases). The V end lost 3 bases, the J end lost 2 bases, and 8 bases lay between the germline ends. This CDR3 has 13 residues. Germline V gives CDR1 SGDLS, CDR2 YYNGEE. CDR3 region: CASSAQGNYGYTF. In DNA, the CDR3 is TGTGCCAGCAGCGCACAGGGAAACTATGGCTACACCTTC.

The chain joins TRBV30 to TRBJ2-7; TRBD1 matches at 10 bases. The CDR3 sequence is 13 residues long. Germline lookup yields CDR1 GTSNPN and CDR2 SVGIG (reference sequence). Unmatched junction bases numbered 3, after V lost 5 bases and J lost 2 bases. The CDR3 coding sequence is TGTGCCTGGGCGGGGACAGGGGCCTACGAGCAGTACTTC. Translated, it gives CAWAGTGAYEQYF.

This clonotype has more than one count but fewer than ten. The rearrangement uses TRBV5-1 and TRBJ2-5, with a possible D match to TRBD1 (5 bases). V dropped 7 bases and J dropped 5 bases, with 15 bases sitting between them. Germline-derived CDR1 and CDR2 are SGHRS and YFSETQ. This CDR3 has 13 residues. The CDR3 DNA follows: TGCGCCAGCGGCCCCAGGGTAGGGGAGACCCAGTACTTC. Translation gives CASGPRVGETQYF.

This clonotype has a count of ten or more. CDR3 in DNA: TGCGCCAGCAGCTTGGGGGGGACAGGGAATGGCTACACCTTC. It yields the protein CASSLGGTGNGYTF. The rearrangement joins TRBV5-1 to TRBJ1-2, with 9 bases matching TRBD1. Trimming cost V 0 bases and J 6 bases; bases outside gene matches: 3. The CDR3 extends over 14 amino acids. Germline V lookup: CDR1 SGHRS, CDR2 YFSETQ.